Below are 30 T cell receptor beta chains sequenced from a single sample in a study of T cells after yellow fever vaccination. TCRdb fed the 5' RACE reads into MiXCR, producing one record per CDR3 protein. The sample has a few hundred thousand distinct CDR3 sequences; about 17% are singletons. Here the sequenced sample was PBMCs, taken around 5 days after the first yellow fever vaccination. These receptors were taken from a man aged 18 to 30 who received the YFV17D yellow fever vaccine.

This chain connects TRBV12-3 or TRBV12-4 to TRBJ2-3; D is unresolved. This CDR3 is 18 amino acids long. V was clipped by 4 bases and J by 4 bases, with 24 bases between them. CDR3 region: CASSSPDSGPQPADTQYF. CDR3 in DNA: TGTGCCAGCAGTTCCCCAGATTCGGGCCCCCAACCTGCAGATACGCAGTATTTT.

This chain connects TRBV25-1 to TRBJ2-1, with 10 bases identical to TRBD2. Germline loops: CDR1 MGHDK, CDR2 SYGVNS. J gave up 3 bases and V 2 bases, and 4 bases lay outside the gene matches. CDR3 length: 16 residues. In DNA form, the CDR3 reads TGTGCCAGCAGTGAAGAACTAGCGGGGTACTACAATGAGCAGTTCTTC. Translated: CASSEELAGYYNEQFF.

V usage is TRBV5-1 and J usage is TRBJ2-5; no reliable D call. The V end was cut by 4 bases, the J end by 5 bases, with 15 bases between. Germline loops: CDR1 SGHRS, CDR2 YFSETQ. The CDR3 covers 14 residues. The CDR3 loop reads CASSNRARSETQYF. In DNA form, the CDR3 reads TGCGCCAGCAGCAACCGGGCCCGGTCGGAGACCCAGTACTTC.

This clonotype occurred many times. This chain uses TRBV5-5 with TRBJ2-7, with no clear D. The CDR3 length is 13 residues. The germline V gene encodes CDR1 SGHKS and CDR2 YYEKEE (reference sequence). Deletions cut 2 bases from V and 2 bases from J, with 8 bases between. CDR3 nucleotide sequence: TGTGCCAGCAGCTTTCCCGGTCCCTACGAGCAGTACGTC. Its protein product is CASSFPGPYEQYV.

The J gene is TRBJ1-5, the V gene TRBV7-2; TRBD1 is a possible D gene (5 bases). The CDR3 consists of 16 residues. Germline V gene lookup returns CDR1 SGHTA and CDR2 FQGNSA. The germline V and J ends were trimmed by 1 base and 5 bases, with 15 bases remaining between them. For the CDR3, the DNA is TGTGCCAGCAGCTTAGGAATGAACAGGTATCATCAGCCCCAGCATTTT. Translation gives CASSLGMNRYHQPQHF.

This clonotype was detected a few times. This rearrangement joins TRBV5-4 to TRBJ2-5; 10 bases are shared with TRBD1. Germline-derived CDR1 and CDR2 are SGHNT and YYREEE (reference sequence). Trimming removed 3 bases from V and 1 base from J; junction bases left unmatched: 9. This CDR3 spans 17 amino acids. The DNA of the CDR3 is TGTGCCAGCAGCTCCGGACAGGGGGGGAATGGCCAAGAGACCCAGTACTTC. Translating gives CASSSGQGGNGQETQYF.

The chain combines TRBV6-5 with TRBJ2-7; TRBD2 might be the D (6 bases). This CDR3 region has 16 residues. Germline assignment: CDR1 MNHEY and CDR2 SVGAGI. Trimming stripped 2 bases from V and 0 bases from J, with 14 bases between. DNA of the CDR3: TGTGCCAGCAGTTACACTAGGGCTAGCGCCTCCTACGAGCAGTACTTC. Protein product: CASSYTRASASYEQYF.

The CDR3 reads CASSSFISGGHQETQYF. As DNA, the CDR3 is TGTGCCAGCAGCTCCTTTATTAGCGGGGGGCACCAAGAGACCCAGTACTTC. V usage is TRBV7-2 and J usage is TRBJ2-5; 10 bases agree with TRBD2. V shed 4 bases and J 0 bases; nucleotides not matched to a gene: 8. The V gene's germline CDR1 is SGHTA and CDR2 FQGNSA. The CDR3 extends over 17 amino acids.

This clonotype appeared a few times. The chain links TRBV29-1 to TRBJ2-1, with a possible D match to TRBD1 (5 bases). CDR1 and CDR2 from the germline V gene are SQVTM and ANQGSEA. The CDR3 is 13 amino acids. The V and J ends lost 4 bases and 3 bases respectively, with 10 bases between them. The CDR3 here is CSVAGIIYNEQFF. DNA of the CDR3: TGCAGCGTTGCAGGGATCATCTACAATGAGCAGTTCTTC.

The chain uses TRBV27 and TRBJ1-5; D is ambiguous. Per the germline V gene, CDR1 is MNHEY and CDR2 is SMNVEV (reference sequence). This CDR3 is built from 14 residues. Trimming pared 5 bases from V and 5 bases from J, leaving 13 bases between. CDR3 protein: CASSPGVVDQPQHF. In nucleotides, the CDR3 is TGTGCCAGCAGTCCAGGAGTGGTTGATCAGCCCCAGCATTTT.

Here the CDR3 reads CAWTGANTEAFF. CDR3 DNA: TGTGCCTGGACAGGGGCCAACACTGAAGCTTTCTTT. V usage is TRBV30 and J usage is TRBJ1-1; possible D gene TRBD1, 6 bases. V lost 4 bases and J lost 2, with 8 bases in between. The CDR3 is 12 amino acids. Germline V gene data show CDR1 as GTSNPN and CDR2 as SVGIG (reference sequence).

This clonotype was seen only a few times. This chain connects TRBV27 to TRBJ1-2; D is unresolved. Deletions cut 3 bases from V and 4 bases from J, with 9 bases between. This CDR3 region has 13 residues. Germline V gives CDR1 MNHEY, CDR2 SMNVEV (reference sequence). The CDR3 bases are TGTGCCAGCAGTTTTGGCAGCTCCTATGGCTACACCTTC. Its translation is CASSFGSSYGYTF.

This chain joins TRBV4-1 and TRBJ1-3; no clear D gene. This CDR3 is 15 amino acids long. V gave up 0 bases and J gave up 2 bases, with 8 bases separating them. CDR1 is MGHRA, CDR2 YSYEKL, per germline. The CDR3 nucleotides read TGCGCCAGCAGCCAAGACGGGTACCCTGGAAACACCATATATTTT. This gives the protein CASSQDGYPGNTIYF.

This clonotype was counted between two and nine times. This sequence joins TRBV6-1 and TRBJ1-4; possible D gene TRBD1, 5 bases. The CDR3 length is 15 residues. CDR1 and CDR2 from the germline V gene are MNHNS and SASEGT. The V end lost 6 bases, the J end lost 0 bases, and 11 bases lay between the germline ends. The CDR3 region has the DNA TGTGCCAGCAGGATACAGGACGCAACTAATGAAAAACTGTTTTTT. Its protein product is CASRIQDATNEKLFF.

This clonotype showed up many times. This chain joins TRBV20-1 and TRBJ2-4, with TRBD2 identical over 7 bases. The CDR3 length is 11 residues. The germline V gene encodes CDR1 DFQATT and CDR2 SNEGSKA (reference sequence). The junction had 0 bases not matched to a gene; V was cut back by 3 bases and J by 7 bases. CDR3 nucleotides: TGCAGTGCTAGGGGGGGGAACATTCAGTACTTC. This codes for CSARGGNIQYF.

Many counts were recorded for this clonotype. This rearrangement joins TRBV10-3 to TRBJ1-2; 7 nucleotides match TRBD1. This CDR3 contains 15 residues. With V trimmed by 2 bases and J by 8 bases, 11 bases remained unmatched. The V gene's germline CDR1 is ENHRY and CDR2 SYGVKD. The DNA for the CDR3 is TGTGCCATCAGTGAGCCCGGACAGGTCCCCCACGGCTACACCTTC. Protein: CAISEPGQVPHGYTF.

The table lists this clonotype with many counts. CDR3 region: CASSPGTGAVGYTF. The CDR3 nucleotides are TGTGCCAGCAGTCCCGGGACAGGGGCAGTTGGCTACACCTTC. The rearrangement uses TRBV16 and TRBJ1-2, with TRBD1 matching 10 bases. J gave up 7 bases and V 6 bases, and 8 bases lay outside the gene matches. The germline gives CDR1 KGHSY, CDR2 FQNENV. The CDR3 is 14 residues long.

The genes are TRBV7-2 and TRBJ2-1; 8 nucleotides line up with TRBD2. Germline V gives CDR1 SGHTA, CDR2 FQGNSA. V dropped 5 bases and J dropped 2; count of bases not matched to a gene: 11. The CDR3 is 17 residues long. The CDR3 coding sequence is TGTGCCAGCAGCCCCGCCGGTGCGGGGGGCCCCTACAATGAGCAGTTCTTC. Its protein is CASSPAGAGGPYNEQFF.

This clonotype was counted a few times. V and J are TRBV18 and TRBJ2-3; D is unresolved. Germline V lookup: CDR1 KGHSH, CDR2 LQKENI. V was shortened by 5 bases and J by 4 bases, with 13 bases between the two germline ends. The CDR3 contains 14 residues. In nucleotides, the CDR3 is TGTGCCAGCTCAACGTCCCAGACTTCAGATACGCAGTATTTT. Amino acids: CASSTSQTSDTQYF. Drawing the rest from reference TRBV18 and TRBJ2-3, the complete variable domain is NAGVMQNPRHLVRRRGQEARLRCSPMKGHSHVYWYRQLPEEGLKFMVYLQKENIIDESGMPKERFSAEFPKEGPSILRIQQVVRGDSAAYFCASSTSQTSDTQYFGPGTRLTVL.

The chain uses TRBV6-1 and TRBJ2-7; D gene ambiguous. Germline V CDR1 and CDR2: MNHNS, SASEGT. The CDR3 covers 14 residues. Trimming took 1 base from V and 3 from J, leaving 10 bases between them. The chain's CDR3 is CASSEGPDFYEQYV. The CDR3 DNA follows: TGTGCCAGCAGTGAAGGGCCCGATTTCTACGAGCAGTACGTC.

With respect to this clonotype: A junction end diverges from the germline sequence, so it may reflect a read error. The J gene is TRBJ2-1, the V gene TRBV5-6; TRBD1 agrees at 7 bases. CDR3 length: 14 amino acids. CDR1 and CDR2 from the germline V gene are SGHDT and YYEEEE. This CDR3 is CAISPRGQHNEQFF. The CDR3 DNA sequence: TGTGCCATCAGCCCCCGGGGACAGCACAATGAGCAGTTCTTC.

V usage is TRBV11-2 and J usage is TRBJ2-1, with D maybe TRBD1 (6 bases). Germline assignment: CDR1 SGHAT and CDR2 FQNNGV. V lost 7 bases, J lost 3 bases, and 16 bases lay in between. CDR3 size: 15 residues. The CDR3 coding sequence is TGTGCCAGCACCCTAGGGGGTGGCAACTACAATGAGCAGTTCTTC. It is translated as CASTLGGGNYNEQFF.

This rearrangement joins TRBV20-1 to TRBJ2-3; the D call may be TRBD1 or TRBD2 (6 bases each). The CDR3 sequence is 16 residues long. Trimming left V 6 bases short and J 2 bases short, with 21 bases between. Looked up from germline, CDR1 is DFQATT and CDR2 is SNEGSKA (reference sequence). CDR3 nucleotide sequence: TGCAGTGCAAGCGAGGGGGGTGGTGACTTCACAGATACGCAGTATTTT. Its translation: CSASEGGGDFTDTQYF.

V usage is TRBV3-1 and J usage is TRBJ2-1, with 16 nucleotides matching TRBD2. The CDR3 has 17 residues. V was pared by 4 bases and J by 9 bases, with 9 bases of the junction left unmatched. CDR1 and CDR2 from the germline V gene are LGHDT and YNNKEL (reference sequence). In DNA, the CDR3 is TGTGCCAGCAGCCCCCAGGGGACTAGCGGGGGGGTTAGTGAGCAGTTCTTC. Its protein is CASSPQGTSGGVSEQFF.

This chain connects TRBV10-3 to TRBJ1-1; 9 bases align to TRBD1. J lost 5 bases, V lost 7 bases, and 5 bases had no gene match. The CDR3 is 13 residues long. Germline lookup yields CDR1 ENHRY and CDR2 SYGVKD. Written as DNA, the CDR3 is TGTGCCATCATGGACAGGGGAGGGACTGAAGCTTTCTTT. As protein: CAIMDRGGTEAFF.

The chain is built from TRBV3-1 and TRBJ1-2; D is unresolved. Trimming cost V 4 bases and J 8 bases, with 11 bases left between them. Germline assignment: CDR1 LGHDT and CDR2 YNNKEL (reference sequence). CDR3 length: 12 amino acids. The CDR3 loop reads CASSPDRQGYTF. DNA for the CDR3: TGTGCCAGCAGCCCCGACCGTCAGGGCTACACCTTC.

The gene calls are TRBV9 and TRBJ2-5; 10 bases match TRBD1. With V trimmed by 0 bases and J by 2 bases, 1 base remained unmatched. Germline V CDR1 and CDR2: SGDLS, YYNGEE. This CDR3 has 15 amino acids. The CDR3 DNA is TGTGCCAGCAGCGTAGGGACAGGGGGTCAAGAGACCCAGTACTTC. Translated: CASSVGTGGQETQYF.

The chain employs TRBV28 and TRBJ2-7; D gene ambiguous. The germline gives CDR1 MDHEN, CDR2 SYDVKM. With 4 bases removed from V and 6 bases from J, the gap between germline ends came to 13 bases. The CDR3 consists of 13 residues. CDR3 protein: CASSSRSEFEQYV. The CDR3 DNA reads TGTGCCAGCAGTTCCCGCTCGGAGTTCGAGCAGTACGTC.

The gene calls are TRBV7-2 and TRBJ1-1, with D perhaps TRBD1 (5 bases). This CDR3 is built from 14 residues. Germline V lookup: CDR1 SGHTA, CDR2 FQGNSA. V gave up 5 bases and J gave up 8 bases, with 18 bases separating them. The CDR3, as DNA: TGTGCCAGCAGCCTGCCCCAGGGATTAGGGGAAGCTTTCTTT. Residues: CASSLPQGLGEAFF.

The rearrangement uses TRBV14 and TRBJ2-2; perhaps D is TRBD1 or TRBD2 (6 bases each). CDR1 is SGHDN and CDR2 is FVKESK in the germline V gene. The CDR3 runs to 16 residues. The ends were cut back, 1 base at V and 3 bases at J, with 12 bases in the middle. The CDR3 loop reads CASSQGGGLYTGELFF. The CDR3 nucleotides are TGTGCCAGCAGCCAAGGAGGGGGGTTGTACACCGGGGAGCTGTTTTTT.